Included here is one TCR beta chain sequence, with context. V was cut by 6 bases and J by 4 bases, with 9 bases left in between. Per germline, CDR1 DFQATT and CDR2 SNEGSKA (reference sequence). The CDR3 is 11 amino acids. The sample belongs to a study of T cell responses to AZD1222 COVID-19 vaccine. Clones were sequenced by immunoSEQ multiplex PCR, and TCRdb holds only the in-frame ones, with some missing. This sample yields 150,000 to 200,000 clones, of which around 90% are seen a single time; less than 2.5% belongs to the top ten. The sample was peripheral blood, taken 28 days after the second AZD1222 dose. This rearrangement joins TRBV20-1 to TRBJ1-2; D unclear. The source is an adult who received the AZD1222 COVID-19 vaccine. The CDR3 sequence is CSASPGYGYTF. CDR3 coding DNA: TGCAGTGCGTCTCCGGGCTATGGCTACACCTTC.